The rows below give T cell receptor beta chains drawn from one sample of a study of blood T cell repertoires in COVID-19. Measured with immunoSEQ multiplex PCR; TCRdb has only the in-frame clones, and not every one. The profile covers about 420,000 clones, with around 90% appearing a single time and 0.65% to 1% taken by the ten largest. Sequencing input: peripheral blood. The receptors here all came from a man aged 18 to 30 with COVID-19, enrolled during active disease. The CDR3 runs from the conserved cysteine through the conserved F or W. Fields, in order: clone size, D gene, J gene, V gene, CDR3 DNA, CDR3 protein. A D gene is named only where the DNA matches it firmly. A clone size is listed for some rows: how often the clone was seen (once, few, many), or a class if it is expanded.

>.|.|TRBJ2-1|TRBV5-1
TGCGCCAGCAGCCAGCTAGCGTCCAATGAGCAGTTCTTC
CASSQLASNEQFF
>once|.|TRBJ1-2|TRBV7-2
TGTGCCAGCAGCTTAGAGGGGCTGTACGTGCATTATGGCTACACCTTC
CASSLEGLYVHYGYTF
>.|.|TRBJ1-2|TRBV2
TGTGCCAGCAGTGACAGGGGATGGGATGGCTACACCTTC
CASSDRGWDGYTF
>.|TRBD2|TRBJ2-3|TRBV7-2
TGTGCCAGCAGCCATTGGACTAGCGGTGGGGATACGCAGTATTTT
CASSHWTSGGDTQYF
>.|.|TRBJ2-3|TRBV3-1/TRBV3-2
TGTGCCAGCAGCCTTGGAGGCACAGATACGCAGTATTTT
CASSLGGTDTQYF
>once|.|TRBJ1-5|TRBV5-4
TGTGCCAGCAGCTTTGGGGGGAGCAATCAGCCCCAGCATTTT
CASSFGGSNQPQHF
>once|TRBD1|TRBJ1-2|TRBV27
TGTGCCAGCAGACCAACAGGGGGCTTTGGCTACACCTTC
CASRPTGGFGYTF
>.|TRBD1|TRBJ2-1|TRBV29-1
TGCAGCGCCGGACAGGGGGAGGATGAGCAGTTCTTC
CSAGQGEDEQFF
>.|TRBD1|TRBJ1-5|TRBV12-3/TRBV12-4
TGTGCCAGCAGTCGACAGGGCGATCAGCCCCAGCATTTT
CASSRQGDQPQHF
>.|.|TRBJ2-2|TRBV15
TGTGCCACCAGCAGAGACCGGGGGTCGGCCGGGGAGCTGTTTTTT
CATSRDRGSAGELFF
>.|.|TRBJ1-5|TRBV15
TGTGCCACCAGCAGAGATTTCTCAGGGGGCAATCAGCCCCAGCATTTT
CATSRDFSGGNQPQHF
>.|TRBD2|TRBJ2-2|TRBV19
TGTGCCAGTAGTACCCAGCGGGGCGGGGGGCTGTTTTTT
CASSTQRGGGLFF
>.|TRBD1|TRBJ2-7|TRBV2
TGTGCCAGCAGTCTGGACAGGGGTCTCAACGAGCAGTACTTC
CASSLDRGLNEQYF